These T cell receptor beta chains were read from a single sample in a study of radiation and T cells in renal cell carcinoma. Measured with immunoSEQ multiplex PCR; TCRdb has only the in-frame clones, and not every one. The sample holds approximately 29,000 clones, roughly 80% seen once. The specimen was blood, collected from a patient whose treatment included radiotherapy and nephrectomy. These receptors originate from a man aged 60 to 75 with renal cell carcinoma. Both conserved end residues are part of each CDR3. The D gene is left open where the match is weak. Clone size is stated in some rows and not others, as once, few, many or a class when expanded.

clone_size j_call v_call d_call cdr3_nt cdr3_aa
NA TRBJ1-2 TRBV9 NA TGTGCCAGCAGCGTAAGCCCGGGACCGGGAGATGGCTACACCTTC CASSVSPGPGDGYTF
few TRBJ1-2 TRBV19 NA TGTGCCAGTAGTATAGATTCCCAGGGACCCCTCTATGGCTACACCTTC CASSIDSQGPLYGYTF
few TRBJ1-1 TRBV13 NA TGTGCCAGCAGCTTAGGACAGAACATGAACACTGAAGCTTTCTTT CASSLGQNMNTEAFF
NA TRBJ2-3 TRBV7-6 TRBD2 TGTGCCAGCAGCTTATTGGCGGGAGTAGGTGATACGCAGTATTTT CASSLLAGVGDTQYF
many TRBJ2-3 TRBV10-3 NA TGTGCCATCAGTGAGCCTAAATCTAGCACAGATACGCAGTATTTT CAISEPKSSTDTQYF
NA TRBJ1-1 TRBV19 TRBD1 TGTGCCAGTAGTGTGGACAGGGGCACTGAAGCTTTCTTT CASSVDRGTEAFF
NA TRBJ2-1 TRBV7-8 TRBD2 TGTGCCAGCAGCTCCTCGCTAGCGGGAGAGGGTGAGCAGTTCTTC CASSSSLAGEGEQFF
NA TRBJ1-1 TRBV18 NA TGTGCCAGCTCACCACGGTATGACTTAGCTTTCTTT CASSPRYDLAFF
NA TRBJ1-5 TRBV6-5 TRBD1 TGTGCCAGCAGCTACAGGGGCGGGCATCAGCCCCAGCATTTT CASSYRGGHQPQHF
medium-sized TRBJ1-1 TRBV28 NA TGTGCCAGCAGTCTGGCGGGGGGGGGAATTGAAGCTTTCTTT CASSLAGGGIEAFF
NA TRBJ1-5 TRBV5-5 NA TGTGCCAGCAGCTTGGTTGGGGGAAATCAGCCCCAGCATTTT CASSLVGGNQPQHF
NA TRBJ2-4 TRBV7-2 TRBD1 TGTGCCAGCAGCTTCGGACTGGGACAGTTGGGCATTCAGTACTTC CASSFGLGQLGIQYF
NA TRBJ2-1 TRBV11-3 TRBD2 TGTGCCAGCAGCTTCGTGGGCGGGAGTTCGCATGAGCAGTTCTTC CASSFVGGSSHEQFF
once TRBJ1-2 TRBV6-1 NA TGTGCCAGCAGGGGAACAGGGTTCCAAGGCTACACCTTC CASRGTGFQGYTF
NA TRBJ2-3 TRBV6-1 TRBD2 TGTGCCAGCAGTGGACGGGGACTAGCGGGAGCTGATACGCAGTATTTT CASSGRGLAGADTQYF
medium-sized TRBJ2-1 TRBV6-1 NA TGTGCCAGCAGTGCGGACCCTAATGAGCAGTTCTTC CASSADPNEQFF
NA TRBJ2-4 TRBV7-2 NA TGTGCCAGCAGCTTAGAGAGGACAAGGGGTCGCATTCAGTACTTC CASSLERTRGRIQYF
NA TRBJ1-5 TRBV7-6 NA TGTGCCAGCAGCTCCACCGTAGGAGGGACTCAGCCCCAGCATTTT CASSSTVGGTQPQHF
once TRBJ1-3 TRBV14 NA TGTGCCAGCAGCCAAGCATGGGGGGCAGGGACCATATATTTT CASSQAWGAGTIYF
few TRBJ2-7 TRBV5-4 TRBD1 TGTGCCAGCACCCTAGGACAGGGGTACGAGCAGTACTTC CASTLGQGYEQYF
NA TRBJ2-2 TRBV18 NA TGTGCCAGCTCATGGTCTACCCTGGGCACCGGGGAGCTGTTTTTT CASSWSTLGTGELFF
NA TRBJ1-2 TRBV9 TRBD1 TGTGCCAGCACCCCGGACAGGAGTTATGGCTACACCTTC CASTPDRSYGYTF
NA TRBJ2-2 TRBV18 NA TGTGCCAGCTCACCGACAGGACCGAACACCGGGGAGCTGTTTTTT CASSPTGPNTGELFF
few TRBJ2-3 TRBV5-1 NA TGCGCCAGCAGCCAAGGGAACCGACAGGGACTTTATACGCAGTATTTT CASSQGNRQGLYTQYF
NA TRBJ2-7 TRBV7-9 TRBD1 TGTGCCAGCAGCCCTATGAGGGGGACAGCGGTGGTTTACGAGCAGTACTTC CASSPMRGTAVVYEQYF
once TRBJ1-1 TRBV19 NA TGTGCCAGTAGTAAAACAGTAATCCTCGAAGCTTTCTTT CASSKTVILEAFF
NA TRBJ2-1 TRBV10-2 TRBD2 TGCGCCAGCAGGGTAGCGGGAGCTGGTAATGAGCAGTTCTTC CASRVAGAGNEQFF
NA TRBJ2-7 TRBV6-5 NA TGTGCCAGCAGTCGTAAGTTGGCAGGAGCCTACGAGCAGTACTTC CASSRKLAGAYEQYF
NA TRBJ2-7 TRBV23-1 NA TGCGCCAGCAGTCAGGCCCCAGCCCCCCTTAGGCCGCGCGAGCAGTACTTC CASSQAPAPLRPREQYF
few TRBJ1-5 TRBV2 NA TGTGCCAGCAGGGAGGGGACAAGCAATCAGCCCCAGCATTTT CASREGTSNQPQHF
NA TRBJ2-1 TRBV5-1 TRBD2 TGCGCCAGCAGCTTGGGCTCGACTAGCGGGGACTACAATGAGCAGTTCTTC CASSLGSTSGDYNEQFF
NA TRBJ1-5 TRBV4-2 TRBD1 TGTGCCAGCAGCCTTTCACAGGGGAACGAGCTATATAGCAATCAGCCCCAGCATTTT CASSLSQGNELYSNQPQHF
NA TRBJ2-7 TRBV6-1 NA TGTGCCAGCAGTGAAGCTTACGAGCAGTACTTC CASSEAYEQYF